The subject of this entry is one T cell receptor (beta chain). The V segment lost 3 bases and the J segment 4 bases; nucleotides outside the gene matches: 1. CDR3 length equals 15 residues. The V gene's germline CDR1 is MGHRA and CDR2 YSYEKL. This specimen comes from a study of T cell changes during pregnancy in multiple sclerosis. Sequencing was performed with immunoSEQ multiplex PCR; in TCRdb, only in-frame clones are kept and a portion is missing. The sample includes 100,000 or so clones, around 92% of them seen just once. J is TRBJ1-4 and V is TRBV4-1; 11 bases match TRBD1. The source is a female donor with multiple sclerosis, enrolled in a pregnancy study. The sequenced sample was peripheral blood, obtained in the third trimester of pregnancy. CDR3 bases: TGCGCCAGCAGCCAGGGGACAGGGGGTAATGAAAAACTGTTTTTT. Translation gives CASSQGTGGNEKLFF.